This T cell receptor (beta chain) derives from a study of T cell responses to AZD1222 COVID-19 vaccine. Study results and caveats: Females made up more of the donors, who were largely white British, and clonal diversity may have come out too low. Spike-spanning, vaccine-associated CD4 TCRs were dominant at 160-218 and 743-854. Nearly half of the spike-specific TCRs reportedly recognize variant regions that carry no mutations. Spike-specific TCR breadth and depth grew following two AZD1222 doses.

Concerning this clone itself: The antigen remains undetermined.

This CDR3 has 15 amino acids. V gave up 4 bases and J gave up 5 bases; unmatched junction bases: 7. Per germline, CDR1 MNHEY and CDR2 SVGEGT. Some clones are missing from TCRdb's copy, which holds only in-frame ones; the method was immunoSEQ multiplex PCR. This table has 120,000 to 150,000 clones, about nine tenths appearing once. Material: peripheral blood, obtained 28 days after the second AZD1222 dose. This receptor was taken from an adult who received the AZD1222 COVID-19 vaccine. The chain is built from TRBV6-2 or TRBV6-3 and TRBJ1-5, with 8 bases aligning to TRBD1. CDR3: CASSFRDRLDQPQHF. The CDR3 DNA reads as TGTGCCAGCAGTTTCCGGGACAGGCTCGATCAGCCCCAGCATTTT.